This TCR beta chain was captured by sequencing in a study of PD-1 blockade in mismatch repair-deficient tumors. For the study at large: All were previously treated, progressing patients with eleven to twelve mismatch repair-deficient cancer types.

Concerning this clone itself: Its specificity is unknown.

The CDR3 is made up of 14 amino acids. Looked up from germline, CDR1 is SGHVS and CDR2 is FQNEAQ. Trimming took off 5 bases at V and 4 bases at J, with 12 bases between the two ends. Assay used: immunoSEQ multiplex PCR; TCRdb lists only in-frame clones, some missing. The data hold under 95,000 clones, with roughly 80% observed a single time. Overall study findings and caveats: Tumor-resident clones, often undetectable pretreatment in blood, expanded then contracted after pembrolizumab.

The receptor was isolated from an adult with mismatch repair-deficient cancer. The chain recombines TRBV7-8 with TRBJ1-5; D might be TRBD1 (5 bases). The starting material was peripheral blood, obtained 12 weeks after starting pembrolizumab. CDR3 residues: CASSPSRANQPQHF. The DNA for the CDR3 is TGTGCCAGCAGCCCAAGCAGGGCGAATCAGCCCCAGCATTTT.